This is a list of T cell receptor beta chains from one sample in a study of immune evolution from preneoplasia to lung adenocarcinoma. Assay: immunoSEQ multiplex PCR; the TCRdb copy retains only in-frame clones and omits some. Here the sample spans some 6,000 clones, about two thirds being singletons. Sequencing was performed on FFPE adjacent normal lung tissue. The receptors stem from an older person with lung adenocarcinoma. CDR3s include the opening cysteine and the closing phenylalanine or tryptophan. Each record gives: J gene, D gene, clone size, V gene, CDR3 DNA, CDR3 protein. The D gene is left open where the match is weak. A clone size is listed for some rows: how often the clone was seen (once, few, many), or a class if it is expanded.

TRBJ2-7,-,-,TRBV7-3,TGTGCCAGCAGCCACGGAGCAGGGGGGGCCTACGAGCAGTACTTC,CASSHGAGGAYEQYF
TRBJ1-6,TRBD1,-,TRBV11-2,TGTGCCAGCAGCTCAGGGGGTCGAGGAGTCCACTCACCCCTCCACTTT,CASSSGGRGVHSPLHF
TRBJ2-3,-,-,TRBV11-2,TGTGCCAGCAGCTTAGTATGGGGGACCGGCACAGATACGCAGTATTTT,CASSLVWGTGTDTQYF
TRBJ1-4,TRBD1,-,TRBV18,TGTGCCAGCTCAGGACAGGGTTCTAATGAAAAACTGTTTTTT,CASSGQGSNEKLFF
TRBJ1-5,-,-,TRBV7-8,TGTGCCAGCAGCTTATTTCCTGAAAAGGGCAATCAGCCCCAGCATTTT,CASSLFPEKGNQPQHF
TRBJ1-1,TRBD1,once,TRBV11-3,TGTGCCAGCACCCGAGGGACAGCGAACACTGAAGCTTTCTTT,CASTRGTANTEAFF
TRBJ1-2,-,-,TRBV4-3,TGCGCCAGCAGCCAAGATCCCGCCGGGACCTTAAACTATGGCTACACCTTC,CASSQDPAGTLNYGYTF
TRBJ2-1,TRBD2,few,TRBV4-1,TGCGCCAGCAGCGCCCCCGAGCGGGGTGTGGACAATGAGCAGTTCTTC,CASSAPERGVDNEQFF
TRBJ2-2,-,-,TRBV9,TGTGCCAGCAGCCGAGACACCGGGGAGCTGTTTTTT,CASSRDTGELFF
TRBJ2-2,TRBD2,few,TRBV6-5,TGTGCCAGCAGTTCCGGGACTAGAGTAACCGGGGAGCTGTTTTTT,CASSSGTRVTGELFF
TRBJ1-2,TRBD1,-,TRBV29-1,TGCACAACCTCCGGGACAGTCTATGGCTACACCTTC,CTTSGTVYGYTF